This T cell receptor beta chain is from a study of T cells in women clearing cervical HPV infection. Study in general: With HLA typing for only a few women, HLA confounding remains possible.

Concerning this clone: No antigen is known for it. Read data end 3 residues before the CDR3 end; the end is taken from the germline J gene.

The germline CDR1 and CDR2 sequences are SNHLY and FYNNEI. CDR3 size: 12 residues. Trimming shortened V by 3 bases and J by 1 base, and 4 bases separated the two germline ends. Study-level results: Timing of associations relative to infection is unclear; T-cell subsets were not isolated. A classifier using richness and V gene abundances reached an AUC of around 0.81.

Here immunoSEQ multiplex PCR was the method, and the copy in TCRdb shows in-frame clones only, minus some. In total, the table holds roughly 45,000 clones. The chain recombines TRBV2 with TRBJ2-7; D unclear. The receptor's source is a woman aged 18-70 years with a cervical HPV16 infection that either progressed to CIN3+ or cleared (not recorded which). Sequencing was performed on blood buffy coat. CDR3 sequence reads: CASSEASYEQYF. CDR3 bases read: TGTGCCAGCAGTGAGGCTTCCTACGAG.